This T cell receptor beta chain was identified in a study of T-cell reconstitution after alpha-beta-depleted transplantation in children. Broader study findings: After one year, T-cell counts and TCRbeta diversity mostly came from new T cells. Reportedly, roughly two months post-transplant, alpha-beta T cells arose from several hundred expanded graft clones. Surviving thymic progenitors and recipient T cells were the source of high TCRbeta diversity at day 60 in some patients.

The CDR3 loop spans 15 amino acids. CDR1 SGDLS and CDR2 YYNGEE come from the germline V gene. V was cut by 3 bases and J by 6 bases, with 16 bases left in between. Preparation of the TCRbeta library was carried out with unique molecular identifiers. MiXCR was run by TCRdb on the PCR reads, yielding one entry per CDR3 protein. Of 30,000 to 40,000 distinct CDR3 sequences in the sample, 6% to 8.5% were seen once. This clonotype was detected many times. Its cognate antigen is unknown. The chain employs TRBV9 and TRBJ1-5; D might be TRBD1 (6 bases). This receptor was taken from a child younger than two who had a stem cell transplant for acute myeloid leukemia, so the T cells may come from the graft donor. This material consisted of peripheral blood, taken 60 days after TCRalphabeta/CD19-depleted stem cell transplant. The CDR3 nucleotides are TGTGCCAGCAGCGCCCCAGGGGAAAGGAGTCAGCCCCAGCATTTT. Translated, it gives CASSAPGERSQPQHF.